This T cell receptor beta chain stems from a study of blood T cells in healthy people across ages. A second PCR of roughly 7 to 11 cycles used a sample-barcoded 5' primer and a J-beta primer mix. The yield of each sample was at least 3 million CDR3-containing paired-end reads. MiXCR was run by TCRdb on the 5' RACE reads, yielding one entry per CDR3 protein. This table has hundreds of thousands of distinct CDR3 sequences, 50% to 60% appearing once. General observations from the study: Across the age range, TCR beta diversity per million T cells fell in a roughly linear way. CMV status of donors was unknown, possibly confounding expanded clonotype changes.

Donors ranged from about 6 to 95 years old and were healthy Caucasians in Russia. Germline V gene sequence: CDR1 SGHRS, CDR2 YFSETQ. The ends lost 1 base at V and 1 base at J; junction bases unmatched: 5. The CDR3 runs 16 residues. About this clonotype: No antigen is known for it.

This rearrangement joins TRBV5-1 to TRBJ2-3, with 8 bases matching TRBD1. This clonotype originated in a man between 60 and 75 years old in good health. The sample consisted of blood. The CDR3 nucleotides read TGCGCCAGCAGCTTGCTCTCGACAGGGGGCACAGATACGCAGTATTTT. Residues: CASSLLSTGGTDTQYF.